A selection of T cell receptor beta chains follows, all from one sample in a study of blood T cell repertoires in COVID-19. Assay used: immunoSEQ multiplex PCR; TCRdb lists only in-frame clones, some missing. The table includes some 380,000 clones, about 89% detected once. Material: PBMCs or T cells enriched from blood (not recorded which). The origin of the receptors is a man aged 25 to 40 who had recovered from COVID-19. CDR3s include the opening cysteine and the closing phenylalanine or tryptophan. Each record gives: J gene, V gene, D gene, clone size, CDR3 protein, CDR3 DNA. A D gene is named only where the DNA matches it firmly. Expanded clones are given a class, and other clones once, few, many or no size at all.

>TRBJ2-1|TRBV7-9|TRBD2|.
CASSTLAGGTYNEQFF
TGTGCCAGCAGCACTCTTGCGGGGGGCACATACAATGAGCAGTTCTTC
>TRBJ1-3|TRBV5-5|.|.
CASSQKQRPELGATIYF
TGTGCCAGCAGCCAAAAACAAAGGCCGGAATTAGGGGCCACCATATATTTT
>TRBJ1-2|TRBV19|TRBD1|.
CASGPPDRVLYGYTF
TGTGCCAGTGGACCCCCGGACAGGGTTTTATATGGCTACACCTTC
>TRBJ1-1|TRBV12-5|TRBD1|.
CASGLGQQGALEAFF
TGTGCTAGTGGTTTGGGTCAACAGGGGGCCCTTGAAGCTTTCTTT
>TRBJ1-5|TRBV12-3/TRBV12-4|TRBD1|.
CASNTGGVQPQHF
TGTGCCAGCAATACAGGGGGCGTTCAGCCCCAGCATTTT
>TRBJ2-7|TRBV3-1/TRBV3-2|TRBD2|.
CASSLTSGGTYEQYF
TGTGCCAGCAGTTTAACTAGCGGGGGTACCTACGAGCAGTACTTC
>TRBJ1-1|TRBV30|.|.
CAWGTEMNTEAFF
TGTGCCTGGGGGACGGAGATGAACACTGAAGCTTTCTTT
>TRBJ2-3|TRBV7-6|.|.
CASSRPRQKTSTDTQYF
TGTGCCAGCAGCCGCCCCCGACAGAAGACTAGCACAGATACGCAGTATTTT
>TRBJ1-2|TRBV4-1|TRBD1|.
CASSWDRQSYTF
TGCGCCAGCAGCTGGGACAGGCAGAGCTACACCTTC
>TRBJ2-5|TRBV11-2|.|.
CASSLATATGEETQYF
TGTGCCAGCAGCTTGGCAACCGCGACAGGTGAAGAGACCCAGTACTTC
>TRBJ1-3|TRBV2|.|.
CASRDPGHGSGNTIYF
TGTGCCAGCAGGGACCCCGGACACGGCTCTGGAAACACCATATATTTT
>TRBJ2-1|TRBV11-2|.|.
CASSWGWRGVGEQFF
TGTGCCAGCAGCTGGGGGTGGAGGGGAGTTGGTGAGCAGTTCTTC
>TRBJ1-6|TRBV19|.|.
CASRDRQGWGNSPLHF
TGTGCCAGTAGGGATCGGCAGGGGTGGGGTAATTCACCCCTCCACTTT
>TRBJ1-1|TRBV4-3|.|.
CASSQGRTLNTEAFF
TGCGCCAGCAGCCAAGGCAGGACATTGAACACTGAAGCTTTCTTT
>TRBJ2-1|TRBV4-1|TRBD2|.
CASGSSGVYNEQFF
TGCGCCAGCGGGTCTAGCGGGGTCTACAATGAGCAGTTCTTC
>TRBJ2-1|TRBV3-1/TRBV3-2|.|.
CASSLGTGSYNEQFF
TGTGCCAGCAGCCTTGGGACTGGCTCCTACAATGAGCAGTTCTTC
>TRBJ2-1|TRBV11-2|TRBD2|.
CASSLSGVEQFF
TGTGCCAGCAGCCTAAGCGGGGTTGAGCAGTTCTTC
>TRBJ1-1|TRBV18|.|.
CASSPLGGTEAFF
TGTGCCAGCTCACCCCTAGGAGGGACTGAAGCTTTCTTT
>TRBJ2-5|TRBV5-1|TRBD1|.
CASSATGGETQYF
TGCGCCAGCAGCGCGACAGGGGGAGAGACCCAGTACTTC
>TRBJ1-2|TRBV5-1|TRBD1|.
CASSLQGDGYTF
TGCGCCAGCAGCTTGCAGGGGGATGGCTACACCTTC
>TRBJ2-5|TRBV2|TRBD2|.
CASKNLLGLAGGSGETQYF
TGTGCCAGCAAAAATTTACTAGGACTAGCGGGGGGAAGCGGAGAGACCCAGTACTTC
>TRBJ1-2|TRBV7-2|TRBD1|.
CASSPPGQGFYGYTF
TGTGCCAGCAGCCCGCCGGGACAGGGGTTCTATGGCTACACCTTC
>TRBJ1-1|TRBV7-9|.|.
CASSLEFQMMNTEAFF
TGTGCCAGCAGCTTAGAATTTCAGATGATGAACACTGAAGCTTTCTTT
>TRBJ2-3|TRBV10-2|.|.
CASRETGFDTQYF
TGCGCCAGCAGGGAGACAGGCTTCGATACGCAGTATTTT
>TRBJ2-1|TRBV6-2/TRBV6-3|TRBD2|.
CASSYAPSLAGGLYNEQFF
TGTGCCAGCAGTTACGCCCCGTCACTAGCGGGGGGGCTGTACAATGAGCAGTTCTTC
>TRBJ2-4|TRBV29-1|TRBD2|.
CSVEGGGDIQYF
TGCAGCGTTGAAGGGGGAGGGGACATTCAGTACTTC
>TRBJ2-5|TRBV10-3|TRBD2|.
CAISDGLATETQYF
TGTGCCATCAGTGATGGACTAGCGACGGAGACCCAGTACTTC
>TRBJ2-5|TRBV14|.|.
CASSQFLELETQYF
TGTGCCAGCAGCCAGTTCCTAGAGTTGGAGACCCAGTACTTC
>TRBJ1-2|TRBV6-5|TRBD1|.
CASSYSRGQGIGYTF
TGTGCCAGCAGTTACTCTCGAGGACAGGGTATTGGCTACACCTTC
>TRBJ1-1|TRBV14|.|few
CASSHRPGTEAFF
TGTGCCAGCAGCCACCGCCCAGGGACTGAAGCTTTCTTT
>TRBJ1-2|TRBV2|TRBD1|.
CASSESWTGNGYTF
TGTGCCAGCAGTGAGTCTTGGACAGGGAATGGCTACACCTTC
>TRBJ2-1|TRBV6-5|.|.
CASSPPDRDYEQFF
TGTGCCAGCAGCCCCCCCGACAGGGACTATGAGCAGTTCTTC
>TRBJ2-2|TRBV6-5|TRBD1|.
CASSFGTGGTGELFF
TGTGCCAGCAGCTTCGGGACAGGGGGGACCGGGGAGCTGTTTTTT
>TRBJ2-2|TRBV9|.|.
CASSVGRAGPTGELFF
TGTGCCAGCAGCGTAGGGAGGGCAGGGCCCACCGGGGAGCTGTTTTTT
>TRBJ1-1|TRBV7-9|.|.
CASRSLAQLNTEAFF
TGTGCCAGCAGGTCTCTCGCCCAGTTGAACACTGAAGCTTTCTTT
>TRBJ1-1|TRBV30|TRBD1|.
CAWSVGQRNTEAFF
TGTGCCTGGAGTGTGGGACAGCGGAACACTGAAGCTTTCTTT